Listed below are T cell receptor beta chains from one sample, sequenced in a study of OX40 agonist ivuxolimab in advanced cancers. Method: immunoSEQ multiplex PCR; TCRdb's copy keeps in-frame clones and lacks some. Here the sample spans 25,000 to 35,000 clones, around 82% being singletons. This specimen was CD4+ or CD8+ T cells sorted from blood, taken in a trial of the OX40 agonist ivuxolimab. The receptor source for this set is an adult with an advanced solid tumor such as melanoma, head and neck, liver or kidney cancer. Both conserved end residues are trimmed from each CDR3. Fields, in order: V gene, J gene, clone size, CDR3 protein. Clone size is stated in some rows and not others, as once, few, many or a class when expanded.

TRBV27	TRBJ2-3	once	ASSFGTTDTQY
TRBV28	TRBJ2-7	-	ASSQRWRGGDYEQY
TRBV19	TRBJ2-4	-	ASSFGNIQY
TRBV15	TRBJ2-5	once	ATSRGTGDQETQY
TRBV14	TRBJ2-3	-	ASRQTGADTQY
TRBV5-8	TRBJ2-1	-	ASSLEGLAGDNEQF
TRBV28	TRBJ2-2	-	AVRPTGGPIGELF
TRBV27	TRBJ2-1	-	ASSSYVGPYNEQF
TRBV6-1	TRBJ2-1	-	ASSEWTSGSYNEQF
TRBV7-2	TRBJ2-1	-	ASSVANEQF
TRBV13	TRBJ1-1	-	ATPPGPESTEAF
TRBV29-1	TRBJ1-1	-	SGVRGYGNTEAF
TRBV4-1	TRBJ1-4	few	ASSHFGTGAVGANEKLF
TRBV4-3	TRBJ2-7	-	ASSRLLAENSYEQY
TRBV4-1	TRBJ1-3	-	ASSQNVGAWGNTIY
TRBV6-1	TRBJ2-1	-	ASSERGTVGFYYNEQF